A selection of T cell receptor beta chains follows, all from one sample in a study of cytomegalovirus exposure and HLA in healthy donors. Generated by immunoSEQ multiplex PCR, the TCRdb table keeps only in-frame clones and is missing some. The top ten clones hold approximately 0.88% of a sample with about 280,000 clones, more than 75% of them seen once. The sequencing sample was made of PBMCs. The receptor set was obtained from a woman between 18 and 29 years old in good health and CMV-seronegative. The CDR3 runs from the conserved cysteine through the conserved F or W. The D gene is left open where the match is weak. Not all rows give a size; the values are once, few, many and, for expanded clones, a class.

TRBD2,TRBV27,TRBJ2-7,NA,TGTGCCAGCAGTCTCCGGACTAGCTACTCCTACGAGCAGTACTTC,CASSLRTSYSYEQYF
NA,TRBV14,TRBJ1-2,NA,TGTGCCAGCAGCCAAGACTGGGGGCTTGACTATGGCTACACCTTC,CASSQDWGLDYGYTF
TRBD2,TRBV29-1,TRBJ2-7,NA,TGCAGCGTTGTGCGTAGCGGGAGCTACGAGCAGTACTTC,CSVVRSGSYEQYF
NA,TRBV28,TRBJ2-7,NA,TGTGCCAGCCGATTCAGCTCCTACGAGCAGTACTTC,CASRFSSYEQYF
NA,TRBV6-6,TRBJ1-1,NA,TGTGCCAGCAGGGTAGGGGGGGACACTGAAGCTTTCTTT,CASRVGGDTEAFF
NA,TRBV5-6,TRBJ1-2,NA,TGTGCCAGCAGATCCCTAGGTCTTCGTGGCTACACCTTC,CASRSLGLRGYTF
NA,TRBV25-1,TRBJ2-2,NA,TGTGCCAGCAGTGAAATTGGGGCCGGGACATACGGCGGGGAGCTGTTTTTT,CASSEIGAGTYGGELFF
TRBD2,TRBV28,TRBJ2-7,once,TGTGCCAGCAGTTTTGACCTAGCGGGACTACGGACCTACGAGCAGTACTTC,CASSFDLAGLRTYEQYF
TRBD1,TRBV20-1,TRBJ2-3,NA,TGCAGTGCTAGTACAGGGGTGGCGCAGTATTTT,CSASTGVAQYF
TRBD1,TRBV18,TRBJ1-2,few,TGTGCCAGCTCACCACTCGGGGACAGCTATGGCTACACCTTC,CASSPLGDSYGYTF
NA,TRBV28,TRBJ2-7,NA,TGTGCCAGCAGTTTACAGGAGGGATCCTACGAGCAGTACTTC,CASSLQEGSYEQYF
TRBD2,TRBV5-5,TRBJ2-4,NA,TGTGCCAGCAGCCTCGGGGGGGGGCGAGCCAAAAACATTCAGTACTTC,CASSLGGGRAKNIQYF
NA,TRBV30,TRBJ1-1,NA,TGTGCCTGGAGTGTACAGGCGCCTCTGCCTTTCTTT,CAWSVQAPLPFF
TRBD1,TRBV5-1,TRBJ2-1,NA,TGCGCCAGCAGCTTGGGACAGGGGGTCCACAATGAGCAGTTCTTC,CASSLGQGVHNEQFF
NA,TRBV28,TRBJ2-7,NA,TGTGCCAGCCGGGACCGGACAGTCTTCTCCTACGAGCAGTACTTC,CASRDRTVFSYEQYF
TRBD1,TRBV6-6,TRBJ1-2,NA,TGTGCCAGCAGCTCACCAGGGGGCGTGAGCTATGGCTACACCTTC,CASSSPGGVSYGYTF
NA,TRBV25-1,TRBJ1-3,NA,TGTGCCAGCAGTCCCCCTCTAGGAAACACCATATATTTT,CASSPPLGNTIYF
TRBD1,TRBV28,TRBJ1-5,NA,TGTGCCAGCAGTCCCTGGACAGGTCCTAGCAATCAGCCCCAGCATTTT,CASSPWTGPSNQPQHF
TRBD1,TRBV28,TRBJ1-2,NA,TGTGCCAGCAGCCAAGGCGGACAGGGACTCGGTGGCTACACCTTC,CASSQGGQGLGGYTF
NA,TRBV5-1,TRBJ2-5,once,TGCGCCAGCAGCTTGGCCGTCAGGGAGACCCAGTACTTC,CASSLAVRETQYF
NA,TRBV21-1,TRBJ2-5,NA,TGTGCCAGCAGCAAGAACAGTTGGCGGTACTTC,CASSKNSWRYF
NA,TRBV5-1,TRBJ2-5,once,TGCGCCAGCAGCTTGACCAGAGAGACCCAGTACTTC,CASSLTRETQYF
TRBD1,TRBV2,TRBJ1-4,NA,TGTGCCAGCATTCTGGACAGGGGGAATGAAAAACTGTTTTTT,CASILDRGNEKLFF
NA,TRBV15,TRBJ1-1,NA,TGTGCCACCAGCAGAGATTCGGGGAGCGGTATCGGAGCTTTCTTT,CATSRDSGSGIGAFF
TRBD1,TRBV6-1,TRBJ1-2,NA,TGTGCCAGCAGTGAGGCGCAAGGGGGCCCTGGCTACACCTTC,CASSEAQGGPGYTF